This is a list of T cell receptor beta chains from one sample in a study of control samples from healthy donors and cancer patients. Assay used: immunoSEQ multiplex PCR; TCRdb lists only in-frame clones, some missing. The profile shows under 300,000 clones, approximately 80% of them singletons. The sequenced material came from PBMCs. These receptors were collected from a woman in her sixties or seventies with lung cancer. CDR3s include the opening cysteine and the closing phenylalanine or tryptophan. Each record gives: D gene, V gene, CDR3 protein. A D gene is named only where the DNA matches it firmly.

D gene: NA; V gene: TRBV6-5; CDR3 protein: CASKDSTDTQYF
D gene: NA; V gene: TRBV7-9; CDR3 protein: CASNPLERAPGAKNIQYF
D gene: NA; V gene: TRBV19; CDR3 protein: CASSGHLNTEAFF
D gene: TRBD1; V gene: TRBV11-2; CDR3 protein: CASSPGTGIHSDTQYF
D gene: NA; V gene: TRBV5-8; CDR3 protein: CASSWVGSPLHF
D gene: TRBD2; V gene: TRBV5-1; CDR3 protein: CASSSLILAGGPLSYNEQFF
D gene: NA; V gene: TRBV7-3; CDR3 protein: CASSLGGTNEKLFF
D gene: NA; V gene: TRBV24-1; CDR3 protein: CATRRGINTEAFF
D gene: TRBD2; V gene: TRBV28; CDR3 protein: CASSLRGLAGTGELFF
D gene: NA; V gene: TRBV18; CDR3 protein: CASSPGGGPSSYEQYF
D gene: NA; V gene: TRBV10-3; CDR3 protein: CAIRDRDASSYEQYF
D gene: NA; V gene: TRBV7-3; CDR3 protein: CASSLSRGNTGELFF
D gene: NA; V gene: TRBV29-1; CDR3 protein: CSVVGGRGADEQYF
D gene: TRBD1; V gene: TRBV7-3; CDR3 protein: CASSLQGDQPQHF
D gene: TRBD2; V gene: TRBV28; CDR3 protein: CASSHGLAGGPYEQYF
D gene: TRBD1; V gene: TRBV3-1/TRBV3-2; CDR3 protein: CASEGAETQYF
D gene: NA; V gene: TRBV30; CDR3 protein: CAWARGDYEQYF
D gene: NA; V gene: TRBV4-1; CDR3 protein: CASSPGPGRTNYGYTF
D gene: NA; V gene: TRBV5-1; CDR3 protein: CASSRRDGEQETQYF
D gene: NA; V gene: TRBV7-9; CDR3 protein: CASRTNYQETQYF
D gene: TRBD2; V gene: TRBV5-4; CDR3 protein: CASSLGGLAGGHGRNEQFF
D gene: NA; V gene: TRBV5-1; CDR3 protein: CASSLEGTFNEKLFF
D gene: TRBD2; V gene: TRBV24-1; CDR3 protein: CATSDSRERGGDTQYF
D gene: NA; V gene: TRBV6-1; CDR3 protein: CASSEAVGGTDTQYF
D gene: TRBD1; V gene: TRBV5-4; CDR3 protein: CASSHLGQGGSEQYF
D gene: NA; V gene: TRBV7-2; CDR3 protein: CASSRAAGYTF